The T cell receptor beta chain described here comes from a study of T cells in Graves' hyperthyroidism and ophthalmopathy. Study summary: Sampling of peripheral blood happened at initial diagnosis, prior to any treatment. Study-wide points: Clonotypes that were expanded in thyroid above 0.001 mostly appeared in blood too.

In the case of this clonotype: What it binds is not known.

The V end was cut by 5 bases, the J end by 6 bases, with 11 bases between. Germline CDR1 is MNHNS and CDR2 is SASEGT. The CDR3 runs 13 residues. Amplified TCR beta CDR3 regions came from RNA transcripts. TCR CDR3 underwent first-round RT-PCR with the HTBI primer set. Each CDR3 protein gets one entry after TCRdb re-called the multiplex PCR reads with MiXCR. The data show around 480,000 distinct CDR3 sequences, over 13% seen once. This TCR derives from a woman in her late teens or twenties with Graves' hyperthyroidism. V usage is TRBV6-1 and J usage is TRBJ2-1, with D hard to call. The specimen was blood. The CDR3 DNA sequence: TGTGCCAGCAGTTATAAGGAGACCAATGAGCAGTTCTTC. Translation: CASSYKETNEQFF.